These 9 T cell receptor beta chains were sequenced from one sample in a study of OX40 agonist ivuxolimab in advanced cancers. Assay used: immunoSEQ multiplex PCR; TCRdb lists only in-frame clones, some missing. The sample includes tens of thousands of clones, just under 90% of them seen just once. The specimen was CD4+ or CD8+ T cells sorted from blood, collected in a trial of the OX40 agonist ivuxolimab. These receptors all come from an adult with an advanced solid tumor such as melanoma, head and neck, liver or kidney cancer.

With regard to this clone: The same CDR3 arises from other DNA sequences in this sample as well. The chain has TRBV7-9 and TRBJ1-1; D unclear. V lost 5 bases, J lost 1 base, and 11 bases lay in between. Germline loops: CDR1 SEHNR, CDR2 FQNEAQ (reference sequence). The CDR3 extends over 14 amino acids. CDR3 nucleotide sequence: TGTGCCAGCAGCCCCCTGGCAGCGAACACTGAAGCTTTCTTT. Its protein product is CASSPLAANTEAFF.

J is TRBJ2-2 and V is TRBV2, with TRBD1 matching over 8 bases. The germline V gene encodes CDR1 SNHLY and CDR2 FYNNEI. The CDR3 runs 15 residues. After removal of 5 bases from V and 3 bases from J, the junction contained 5 bases not matched to a gene. This CDR3 reads CASSLTGADTGELFF. For the CDR3, the DNA is TGTGCCAGCAGTTTGACAGGGGCGGACACCGGGGAGCTGTTTTTT.

CDR3 protein: CASSQGARAGGSTDTQYF. DNA of the CDR3: TGCGCCAGCAGCCAAGGGGCCCGGGCGGGAGGAAGCACAGATACGCAGTATTTT. V gene TRBV4-3 combines with J gene TRBJ2-3; 8 bases are shared with TRBD2. The V segment lost 1 base and the J segment 0 bases; nucleotides outside the gene matches: 9. This CDR3 spans 18 amino acids. Germline V gene data show CDR1 as LGHNA and CDR2 as YSLEER.

V usage is TRBV15 and J usage is TRBJ2-1; 7 bases are shared with TRBD2. The J segment lost 5 bases and the V segment lost 4 bases, leaving 11 bases of the junction unmatched. CDR3 length: 16 residues. Germline loops: CDR1 LNHNV, CDR2 YYDKDF (reference sequence). The DNA of the CDR3 is TGTGCCACCAGCAACCTCAAGCGGGGAGGGCACAATGAGCAGTTCTTC. This codes for CATSNLKRGGHNEQFF.

In its sample, this clone was seen once. The chain uses TRBV14 and TRBJ2-1; tentatively, D is TRBD1 (5 bases). The CDR3 covers 14 residues. Germline V CDR1 and CDR2: SGHDN, FVKESK. V shed 2 bases and J shed 6 bases, with 11 bases lying between them. The CDR3 spells CASSQRQKLNEQFF. The CDR3 DNA reads as TGTGCCAGCAGCCAAAGACAGAAACTCAATGAGCAGTTCTTC. Complete variable domain (other parts from reference TRBV14 and TRBJ2-1): EAGVTQFPSHSVIEKGQTVTLRCDPISGHDNLYWYRRVMGKEIKFLLHFVKESKQDESGMPNNRFLAERTGGTYSTLKVQPAELEDSGVYFCASSQRQKLNEQFFGPGTRLTVL.

This chain joins TRBV9 and TRBJ2-5; 16 bases fit TRBD2. The junction had 13 bases not matched to a gene; V was cut back by 4 bases and J by 4 bases. The CDR3 covers 19 residues. The germline CDR1 and CDR2 sequences are SGDLS and YYNGEE. The DNA for the CDR3 is TGTGCCAGCAGCCCGCGTCCCGGGACTAGCGGGGGGGCAGTAGAGACCCAGTACTTC. It yields the protein CASSPRPGTSGGAVETQYF. Full variable domain (missing parts from reference TRBV9 and TRBJ2-5): DSGVTQTPKHLITATGQRVTLRCSPRSGDLSVYWYQQSLDQGLQFLIQYYNGEERAKGNILERFSAQQFPDLHSELNLSSLELGDSALYFCASSPRPGTSGGAVETQYFGPGTRLLVL.

J is TRBJ2-2 and V is TRBV19, with D uncertain. The CDR3 runs 14 residues. The germline V and J ends were trimmed by 1 base and 2 bases, with 5 bases remaining between them. Germline V CDR1 and CDR2: LNHDA, SQIVND (reference sequence). CDR3 protein: CASSIAHNTGELFF. CDR3 sequence (DNA): TGTGCCAGTAGTATAGCCCATAACACCGGGGAGCTGTTTTTT.

The chain combines TRBV5-1 with TRBJ1-1, with 11 bases fitting TRBD1. V dropped 4 bases and J dropped 5; count of bases not matched to a gene: 10. Looked up from germline, CDR1 is SGHRS and CDR2 is YFSETQ. The CDR3 covers 16 residues. CDR3 residues: CASSPWTGGTRTEAFF. The CDR3 coding sequence is TGCGCCAGCAGCCCCTGGACAGGGGGCACACGGACTGAAGCTTTCTTT. Supplemented by reference TRBV5-1 and TRBJ1-1, the full variable domain reads KAGVTQTPRYLIKTRGQQVTLSCSPISGHRSVSWYQQTPGQGLQFLFEYFSETQRNKGNFPGRFSGRQFSNSRSEMNVSTLELGDSALYLCASSPWTGGTRTEAFFGQGTRLTVV.

V is TRBV7-2 and J is TRBJ2-5, with D unresolved. V was cut by 6 bases and J by 0 bases, with 11 bases left in between. The CDR3 is made up of 14 amino acids. Per germline, CDR1 SGHTA and CDR2 FQGNSA. CDR3 residues: CASRSAFYQETQYF. As DNA, the CDR3 is TGTGCCAGCAGGAGCGCATTCTACCAAGAGACCCAGTACTTC. Looking up the rest from reference TRBV7-2 and TRBJ2-5 gives the full variable domain: GAGVSQSPSNKVTEKGKDVELRCDPISGHTALYWYRQSLGQGLEFLIYFQGNSAPDKSGLPSDRFSAERTGGSVSTLTIQRTQQEDSAVYLCASRSAFYQETQYFGPGTRLLVL.